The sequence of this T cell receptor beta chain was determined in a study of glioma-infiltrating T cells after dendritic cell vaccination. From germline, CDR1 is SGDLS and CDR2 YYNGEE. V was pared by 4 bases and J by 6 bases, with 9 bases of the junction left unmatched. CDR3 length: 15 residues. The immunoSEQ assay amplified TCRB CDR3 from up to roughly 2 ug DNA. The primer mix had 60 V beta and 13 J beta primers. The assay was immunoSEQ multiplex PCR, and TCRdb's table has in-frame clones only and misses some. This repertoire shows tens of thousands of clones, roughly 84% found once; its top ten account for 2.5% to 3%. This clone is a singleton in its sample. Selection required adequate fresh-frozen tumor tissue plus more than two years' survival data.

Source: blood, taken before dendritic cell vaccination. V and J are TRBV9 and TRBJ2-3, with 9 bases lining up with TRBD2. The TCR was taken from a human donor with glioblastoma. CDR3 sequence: CASSPRLAAVDTQYF. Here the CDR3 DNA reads TGTGCCAGCAGCCCCCGACTAGCGGCGGTGGATACGCAGTATTTT.